The T cell receptor beta chain under discussion was sequenced for a study of identical twins. This clonotype has a handful of counts. TCRdb reprocessed the 5' RACE reads via MiXCR and lists one record per CDR3 protein. The sample includes hundreds of thousands of distinct CDR3 sequences, approximately 13% of them seen just once. CDR1 and CDR2 from the germline V gene are ENHRY and SYGVKD. The CDR3 runs to 14 residues. Trimming at V came to 4 bases and at J to 0 bases, leaving 3 bases not matched to a gene. In addition, the sample was reused for a study of yellow fever vaccine responses in identical twins.

The sequence was obtained from a woman aged 18-29 years in good health. The chain has TRBV10-3 and TRBJ2-7; 7 bases are shared with TRBD2. The sequenced material came from PBMCs. CDR3: CAISGVAGSYEQYF. The CDR3 nucleotides are TGTGCCATCAGTGGGGTAGCGGGCTCCTACGAGCAGTACTTC.